Below are 21 T cell receptor beta chains sequenced from a single sample in a study of PD-L1 blockade in urothelial cancer (dated by TCRdb to about 2017). Library creation used the immunoSEQ multiplex PCR assay. TCRdb holds this immuneACCESS table with in-frame rearrangements only. Some clones are missing; in checked studies, unresolved V genes explain under half, and the rest has no known cause. Present in this sample are about 37,000 clones, about four fifths of which were seen just once. 18% of the sample is held by the ten biggest clonotypes. Sequenced here: PBMCs, sampled around atezolizumab (anti-PD-L1) treatment. These receptors were collected from a man aged 60 to 69 with urothelial cancer.

CDR3 nucleotide sequence: TGTGCCAGCTCACCCGGGACAGGGGATGTTGGCTATGGCTACACCTTC. It specifies CASSPGTGDVGYGYTF. The gene calls are TRBV18 and TRBJ1-2; 10 bases agree with TRBD1. The V gene's germline CDR1 is KGHSH and CDR2 LQKENI. The CDR3 runs to 16 residues. The V and J ends lost 3 bases and 4 bases, in that order; junction bases with no gene match: 8.

The chain combines TRBV6-6 with TRBJ2-7; possibly TRBD1 for D (6 bases). The germline CDR1 and CDR2 sequences are MNHNY and SVGAGI (reference sequence). The length of the CDR3 is 13 residues. V lost 2 bases, J lost 4 bases, and 9 bases lay in between. CDR3 coding DNA: TGTGCCAGCAGTTACCAACAGGGATACGAGCAGTACTTC. It yields the protein CASSYQQGYEQYF.

The chain combines TRBV28 with TRBJ2-4, with no clear D. V lost 3 bases and J lost 0, with 21 bases in between. The CDR3 sequence is 19 residues long. The germline CDR1 and CDR2 sequences are MDHEN and SYDVKM. CDR3 amino acids: CASSFPPSQITKAKNIQYF. In DNA, the CDR3 is TGTGCCAGCAGTTTCCCCCCTTCACAGATTACCAAAGCCAAAAACATTCAGTACTTC. The full variable domain, its missing parts supplied by reference TRBV28 and TRBJ2-4, is DVKVTQSSRYLVKRTGEKVFLECVQDMDHENMFWYRQDPGLGLRLIYFSYDVKMKEKGDIPEGYSVSREKKERFSLILESASTNQTSMYLCASSFPPSQITKAKNIQYFGAGTRLSVL.

This chain links TRBV2 with TRBJ2-5, with 13 bases identical to TRBD2. The CDR3 runs to 15 residues. Germline-derived CDR1 and CDR2 are SNHLY and FYNNEI. Trimming took 7 bases from V and 5 from J; bases not matched to a gene: 7. CDR3 DNA: TGTGCCAGCATTTTACTAGCGGGGGGGCCGGAGACCCAGTACTTC. Its translation: CASILLAGGPETQYF.

The DNA for the CDR3 is TGTGCCAGCAGTTTCCTCGACAGTCTGAGCTATGGCTACACCTTC. This codes for CASSFLDSLSYGYTF. This rearrangement joins TRBV27 to TRBJ1-2, with D maybe TRBD1 (5 bases). This CDR3 contains 15 residues. Trimming stripped 3 bases from V and 4 bases from J, with 15 bases between. CDR1 MNHEY and CDR2 SMNVEV come from the germline V gene (reference sequence).

CDR3 nucleotides: TGTGCCAGCAGCCTGACAGGGGTCACTGAAGCTTTCTTT. It specifies CASSLTGVTEAFF. The chain joins TRBV9 to TRBJ1-1; TRBD1 agrees at 8 bases. The ends lost 4 bases at V and 4 bases at J; junction bases unmatched: 3. The CDR3 covers 13 residues. Per germline, CDR1 SGDLS and CDR2 YYNGEE.

The rearrangement uses TRBV27 and TRBJ1-5, with 7 bases aligning to TRBD1. This CDR3 spans 14 amino acids. J was trimmed by 1 base and V by 6 bases; bases with no gene match: 3. The germline V gene has CDR1 MNHEY and CDR2 SMNVEV (reference sequence). DNA for the CDR3: TGTGCCAGCAGGCAGGGGGTGAGCAATCAGCCCCAGCATTTT. This codes for CASRQGVSNQPQHF.

The chain carries TRBV5-1 and TRBJ1-1; D call uncertain. Germline assignment: CDR1 SGHRS and CDR2 YFSETQ. Between the trimmed V and J ends, which lost 2 bases and 0 bases, there was a span of 8 bases. CDR3 length equals 14 residues. CDR3 in amino acids: CASSFRTMNTEAFF. DNA of the CDR3: TGCGCCAGCAGCTTTAGAACCATGAACACTGAAGCTTTCTTT.

The chain recombines TRBV15 with TRBJ2-1; 10 positions match TRBD2. From germline, CDR1 is LNHNV and CDR2 YYDKDF (reference sequence). The CDR3 extends over 16 amino acids. J gave up 3 bases and V 6 bases, and 8 bases lay outside the gene matches. The CDR3 spells CATSSWGLANYNEQFF. The CDR3 DNA sequence: TGTGCCACCAGTTCTTGGGGACTAGCGAACTACAATGAGCAGTTCTTC.

The chain employs TRBV6-5 and TRBJ2-7; weak D call: TRBD2 (5 bases). Trimming took 3 bases from V and 6 from J, leaving 12 bases between them. The CDR3 length is 13 residues. Looked up from germline, CDR1 is MNHEY and CDR2 is SVGAGI. As DNA, the CDR3 is TGTGCCAGCAGTTATCTGGTCGGGATCGAGCAGTACTTC. Residues: CASSYLVGIEQYF.

This chain links TRBV7-6 with TRBJ2-4; 15 nucleotides line up with TRBD2. The CDR3 is 20 residues long. With V trimmed by 5 bases and J by 3 bases, 14 bases remained unmatched. The germline V gene has CDR1 SGHVS and CDR2 FNYEAQ. In DNA, the CDR3 is TGTGCCAGCAGCCGATGGACTAGCGGGGGGGCGGCTGTGGGCAAAAACATTCAGTACTTC. This sequence encodes CASSRWTSGGAAVGKNIQYF.

The V gene is TRBV11-2, the J gene TRBJ2-2; 7 bases agree with TRBD1. Germline trimming cut 4 bases from V and 4 bases from J; bases unmatched to any gene: 6. CDR3 length: 15 amino acids. CDR1 SGHAT and CDR2 FQNNGV come from the germline V gene. CDR3 sequence (DNA): TGTGCCAGCAGCTACCGCAGGGGGACCACCGGGGAGCTGTTTTTT. Translating gives CASSYRRGTTGELFF.

This clone showed up just a few times. V usage is TRBV7-2 and J usage is TRBJ2-2; D remains unclear. The CDR3 totals 15 residues. Germline CDR1 SGHTA, CDR2 FQGNSA. The V gene lost 3 bases and the J gene lost 4 bases, with 12 bases spanning the gap. The CDR3 DNA reads as TGTGCCAGCAGCTTCATCCCCGGTCCCACCGGGGAGCTGTTTTTT. It specifies CASSFIPGPTGELFF.

The chain employs TRBV7-2 and TRBJ2-7, with unresolved D. Trimming cost V 5 bases and J 1 base, with 3 bases left between them. CDR1 and CDR2 (germline): SGHTA, FQGNSA. The CDR3 loop spans 11 amino acids. CDR3 loop: CASSISYEQYF. DNA for the CDR3: TGTGCCAGCAGCATATCCTACGAGCAGTACTTC.

This chain joins TRBV2 and TRBJ1-2; weak D call: TRBD1 (5 bases). V was clipped by 6 bases and J by 2 bases, with 10 bases between them. This CDR3 region has 13 residues. Looked up from germline, CDR1 is SNHLY and CDR2 is FYNNEI. CDR3 sequence reads: CASSLSGNYGYTF. The DNA for the CDR3 is TGTGCCAGCAGCCTGTCAGGGAACTATGGCTACACCTTC.

V and J are TRBV10-3 and TRBJ2-6, with 8 bases lining up with TRBD1. With V trimmed by 0 bases and J by 3 bases, 4 bases remained unmatched. The CDR3 runs 17 residues. Germline CDR1 reads ENHRY; CDR2 reads SYGVKD. The CDR3 DNA sequence: TGTGCCATCAGTGAGTCCAACAGGGGGTATGGGGCCAACGTCCTGACTTTC. This encodes CAISESNRGYGANVLTF.

The V gene is TRBV5-5, the J gene TRBJ2-5; 8 bases agree with TRBD1. J lost 3 bases, V lost 2 bases, and 6 bases had no gene match. Germline V lookup: CDR1 SGHKS, CDR2 YYEKEE (reference sequence). CDR3 length: 15 amino acids. Here the CDR3 DNA reads TGTGCCAGCAGCTTTGACGGACAGGGCAAAGAGACCCAGTACTTC. It specifies CASSFDGQGKETQYF.

The chain couples TRBV6-6 to TRBJ2-1, with D possibly matching TRBD2 (5 bases). The V and J ends lost 5 bases and 9 bases respectively, with 14 bases between them. The CDR3 runs 13 residues. Germline V gene lookup returns CDR1 MNHNY and CDR2 SVGAGI (reference sequence). CDR3 in DNA: TGTGCCAGCAGTGACTATAGGGAGTCTGAGCAGTTCTTC. Protein product: CASSDYRESEQFF.

The V call is TRBV28, the J call TRBJ2-2; tentatively, D is TRBD2 (5 bases). Trimming took 2 bases from V and 4 from J, leaving 14 bases between them. The CDR3 covers 16 residues. From germline, CDR1 is MDHEN and CDR2 SYDVKM. The CDR3 reads CASSLSSDSSTGELFF. The CDR3 nucleotides are TGTGCCAGCAGTTTAAGTTCGGACTCCAGCACCGGGGAGCTGTTTTTT.

This chain links TRBV15 with TRBJ1-1, with a tentative D call TRBD1 (6 bases). This CDR3 comprises 14 residues. Looked up from germline, CDR1 is LNHNV and CDR2 is YYDKDF (reference sequence). Between the trimmed V and J ends, which lost 4 bases and 3 bases, there was a span of 12 bases. The CDR3 DNA reads as TGTGCCACCAGCACGACTAAGGGGGACACTGAAGCTTTCTTT. It codes for CATSTTKGDTEAFF.

This chain joins TRBV25-1 and TRBJ2-3, with TRBD2 matching over 12 bases. Germline V lookup: CDR1 MGHDK, CDR2 SYGVNS. Trimming took 8 bases from V and 9 from J; bases not matched to a gene: 9. The CDR3 has 14 amino acids. The CDR3, as DNA: TGTGCCAGCTCTAGCGGGGGGGCCATCGAAACGCAGTATTTT. It encodes CASSSGGAIETQYF.